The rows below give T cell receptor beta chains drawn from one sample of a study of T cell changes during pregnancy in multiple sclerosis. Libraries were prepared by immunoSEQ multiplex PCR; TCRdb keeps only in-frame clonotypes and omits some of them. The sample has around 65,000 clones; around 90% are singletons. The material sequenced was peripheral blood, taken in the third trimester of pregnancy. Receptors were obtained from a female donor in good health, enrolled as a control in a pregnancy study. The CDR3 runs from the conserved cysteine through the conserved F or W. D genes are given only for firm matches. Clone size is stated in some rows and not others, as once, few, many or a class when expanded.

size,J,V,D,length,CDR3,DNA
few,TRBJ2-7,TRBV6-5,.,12,CASSTGTYEQYF,TGTGCCAGCAGTACAGGCACCTACGAGCAGTACTTC
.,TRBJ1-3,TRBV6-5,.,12,CASSLEGNTIYF,TGTGCCAGCAGTTTAGAGGGAAACACCATATATTTT
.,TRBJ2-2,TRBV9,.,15,CASSVDPVNTGELFF,TGTGCCAGCAGCGTAGACCCAGTGAACACCGGGGAGCTGTTTTTT
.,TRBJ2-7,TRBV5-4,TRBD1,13,CASSRGTGDEQYF,TGTGCCAGCAGCCGAGGGACAGGGGACGAGCAGTACTTC
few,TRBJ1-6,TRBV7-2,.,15,CASRLPGDSNSPLHF,TGTGCCAGCAGGTTACCGGGGGACTCTAATTCACCCCTCCACTTT
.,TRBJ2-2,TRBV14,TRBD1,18,CASSQDFGTGANTGELFF,TGTGCCAGCAGCCAAGACTTCGGGACAGGGGCGAACACCGGGGAGCTGTTTTTT
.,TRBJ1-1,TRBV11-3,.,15,CASSLDSRGNTEAFF,TGTGCCAGCAGCTTAGACAGCCGAGGGAACACTGAAGCTTTCTTT
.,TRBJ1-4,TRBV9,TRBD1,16,CASSPQRQGLNEKLFF,TGTGCCAGCAGCCCCCAAAGACAGGGGCTCAATGAAAAACTGTTTTTT
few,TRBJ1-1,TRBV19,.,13,CASSRVGGAEAFF,TGTGCCAGTAGTAGAGTGGGGGGGGCTGAAGCTTTCTTT
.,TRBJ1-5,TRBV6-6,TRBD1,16,CASRQGQASINQPQHF,TGTGCCAGCAGACAGGGACAGGCCAGTATCAATCAGCCCCAGCATTTT
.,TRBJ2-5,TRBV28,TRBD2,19,CASRKAPPGLAGGGETQYF,TGTGCCAGCAGAAAAGCACCACCGGGACTAGCGGGGGGTGGGGAGACCCAGTACTTC
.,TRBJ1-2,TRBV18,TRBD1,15,CASSQSGQGSGGYTF,TGTGCCAGCTCACAATCGGGACAGGGGAGCGGTGGCTACACCTTC
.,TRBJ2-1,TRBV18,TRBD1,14,CASSLGQGHNEQFF,TGTGCCAGCTCACTGGGACAGGGACACAATGAGCAGTTCTTC
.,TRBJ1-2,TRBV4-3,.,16,CASSQDPGDRDYGYTF,TGCGCCAGCAGCCAAGATCCAGGGGATCGGGACTATGGCTACACCTTC
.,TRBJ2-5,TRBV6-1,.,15,CASSEGRRPQETQYF,TGTGCCAGCAGTGAAGGGCGGCGACCCCAAGAGACCCAGTACTTC
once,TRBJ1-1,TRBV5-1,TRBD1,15,CASSFPRDRPTEAFF,TGCGCCAGCAGCTTCCCCCGGGACAGGCCTACTGAAGCTTTCTTT
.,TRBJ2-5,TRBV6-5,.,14,CASSYGLAQETQYF,TGTGCCAGCAGTTACGGTCTAGCTCAAGAGACCCAGTACTTC
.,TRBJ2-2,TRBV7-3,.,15,CASSNQGTNTGELFF,TGTGCCAGCAGCAACCAGGGTACGAACACCGGGGAGCTGTTTTTT
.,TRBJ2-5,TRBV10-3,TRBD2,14,CAIMASGSQETQYF,TGTGCCATCATGGCTAGCGGTTCCCAAGAGACCCAGTACTTC
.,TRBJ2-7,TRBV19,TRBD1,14,CASSGTALSYEQYF,TGTGCCAGTAGTGGGACAGCCCTTTCCTACGAGCAGTACTTC
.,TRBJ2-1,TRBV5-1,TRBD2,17,CASSSLAGGSGYNEQFF,TGCGCCAGCAGCTCACTAGCGGGGGGGTCCGGCTACAATGAGCAGTTCTTC
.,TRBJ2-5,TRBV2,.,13,CASSGGGRETQYF,TGTGCCAGCAGTGGGGGGGGGCGGGAGACCCAGTACTTC
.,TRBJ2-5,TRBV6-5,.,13,CATSLGSRETQYF,TGTGCCACCTCTCTCGGGAGTAGGGAGACCCAGTACTTC
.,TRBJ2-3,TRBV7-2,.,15,CASSLASGLTDTQYF,TGTGCCAGCAGCTTAGCTAGCGGACTCACAGATACGCAGTATTTT
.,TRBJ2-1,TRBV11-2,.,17,CASMPAVVGKSFGEQFF,TGTGCCAGCATGCCCGCCGTTGTGGGCAAGAGTTTCGGTGAGCAGTTCTTC
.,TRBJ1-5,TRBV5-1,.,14,CASSLLPGLQPQHF,TGCGCCAGCAGCTTGTTACCTGGGCTTCAGCCCCAGCATTTT
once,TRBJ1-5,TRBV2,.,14,CASSETGLGQPQHF,TGTGCCAGCAGTGAAACAGGGCTGGGTCAGCCCCAGCATTTT
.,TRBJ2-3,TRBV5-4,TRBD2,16,CASSPSPLAATDTQYF,TGTGCCAGCAGCCCATCTCCCCTAGCGGCCACAGATACGCAGTATTTT
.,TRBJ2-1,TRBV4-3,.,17,CASSQEAGGRGYNEQFF,TGCGCCAGCAGCCAAGAGGCAGGTGGCCGGGGCTACAATGAGCAGTTCTTC
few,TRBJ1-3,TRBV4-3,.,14,CASKVALSGNTIYF,TGCGCCAGCAAGGTAGCGTTGTCTGGAAACACCATATATTTT
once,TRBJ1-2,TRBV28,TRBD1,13,CASSLDRAYGYTF,TGTGCCAGCAGTTTGGACAGGGCCTATGGCTACACCTTC
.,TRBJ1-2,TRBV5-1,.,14,CASSLDKSNYGYTF,TGCGCCAGCAGCTTAGACAAATCTAACTATGGCTACACCTTC
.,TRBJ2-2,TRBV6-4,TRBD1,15,CASSEGQGGTGELFF,TGTGCCAGCAGTGAGGGACAGGGAGGCACCGGGGAGCTGTTTTTT
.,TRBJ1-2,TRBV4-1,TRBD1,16,CASSPWTGVASYGYTF,TGCGCCAGCAGCCCGTGGACAGGAGTTGCCTCCTATGGCTACACCTTC
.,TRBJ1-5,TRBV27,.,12,CASTSGNQPQHF,TGTGCCAGCACGTCCGGCAATCAGCCCCAGCATTTT
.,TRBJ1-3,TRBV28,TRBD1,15,CASSSITQGADTIYF,TGTGCCAGCAGTTCTATAACTCAGGGGGCGGACACCATATATTTT
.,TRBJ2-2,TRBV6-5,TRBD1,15,CASSYPGTGLGELFF,TGTGCCAGCAGTTACCCCGGGACAGGACTCGGGGAGCTGTTTTTT
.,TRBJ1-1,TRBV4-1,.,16,CASSLQGWGMNTEAFF,TGCGCCAGCAGCTTACAGGGTTGGGGTATGAACACTGAAGCTTTCTTT
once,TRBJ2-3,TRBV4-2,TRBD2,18,CASSQEPLAGGRTDTQYF,TGTGCCAGCAGCCAAGAGCCTCTAGCGGGGGGCCGAACAGATACGCAGTATTTT
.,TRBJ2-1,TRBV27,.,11,CASSLRGAQFF,TGTGCCAGCAGTTTGCGGGGCGCGCAGTTCTTC
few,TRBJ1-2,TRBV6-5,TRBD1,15,CASSYGSGGLHGYTF,TGTGCCAGCAGTTACGGGTCAGGGGGCCTGCATGGCTACACCTTC
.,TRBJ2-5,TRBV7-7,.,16,CASSLEVGARQETQYF,TGTGCTAGCAGCTTAGAAGTTGGGGCCAGGCAAGAGACCCAGTACTTC
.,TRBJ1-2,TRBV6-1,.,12,CASSGTDYGYTF,TGTGCCAGCAGTGGAACAGATTATGGCTACACCTTC
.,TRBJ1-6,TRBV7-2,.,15,CASSLFQGYNSPLHF,TGTGCCAGCAGCTTATTTCAGGGTTATAATTCACCCCTCCACTTT
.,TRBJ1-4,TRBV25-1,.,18,CASSESTKSQGTDEKLFF,TGTGCCAGCAGTGAATCGACAAAAAGCCAGGGAACGGATGAAAAACTGTTTTTT